This entry lists 18 T cell receptor beta chains sequenced from one sample in a study of T cell responses to AZD1222 COVID-19 vaccine. Generated by immunoSEQ multiplex PCR, the TCRdb table keeps only in-frame clones and is missing some. The sample yields roughly 100,000 clones, 75% to 90% seen once. The source was peripheral blood, collected 28 days after the second AZD1222 dose. Receptors were obtained from an adult who received the AZD1222 COVID-19 vaccine.

The chain uses TRBV7-8 and TRBJ1-1; perhaps TRBD1 as D (5 bases). This CDR3 is built from 14 residues. The V gene lost 5 bases and the J gene lost 1 base, with 11 bases spanning the gap. The germline V gene encodes CDR1 SGHVS and CDR2 FQNEAQ. CDR3 protein: CASSPARGNTEAFF. CDR3 DNA: TGTGCCAGCAGCCCCGCAAGGGGGAACACTGAAGCTTTCTTT. Looking up the rest from reference TRBV7-8 and TRBJ1-1 gives the full variable domain: GAGVSQSPRYKVAKRGQDVALRCDPISGHVSLFWYQQALGQGPEFLTYFQNEAQLDKSGLPSDRFFAERPEGSVSTLKIQRTQQEDSAVYLCASSPARGNTEAFFGQGTRLTVV.

The genes are TRBV20-1 and TRBJ2-5; no definite D call. CDR3 length: 10 amino acids. Per the germline V gene, CDR1 is DFQATT and CDR2 is SNEGSKA (reference sequence). V was trimmed by 5 bases and J by 3 bases, leaving 4 bases between them. The CDR3 is CSALKETQYF. DNA of the CDR3: TGCAGTGCTTTGAAAGAGACCCAGTACTTC.

The V gene is TRBV16, the J gene TRBJ1-1; D gene uncertain. The germline V gene has CDR1 KGHSY and CDR2 FQNENV. Between the trimmed V and J ends, which lost 4 bases and 2 bases, there was a span of 14 bases. The CDR3 runs to 15 residues. CDR3 loop: CASSPVGTANTEAFF. Written as DNA, the CDR3 is TGTGCCAGCAGCCCGGTCGGCACGGCCAACACTGAAGCTTTCTTT.

As DNA, the CDR3 is TGTGCCAGCAGTTACCCTCGACAGGGAGCCCACGAGCAGTACTTC. Protein product: CASSYPRQGAHEQYF. This rearrangement joins TRBV6-2 or TRBV6-3 to TRBJ2-7; 7 nucleotides agree with TRBD1. This CDR3 contains 15 residues. The germline V gene encodes CDR1 MNHEY and CDR2 SVGEGT. The trim removed 2 bases at V and 5 bases at J, leaving 9 bases unmatched.

J is TRBJ2-1 and V is TRBV7-6, with D unclear. The CDR3 is 13 residues long. Trimming pared 0 bases from V and 6 bases from J, leaving 6 bases between. Germline assignment: CDR1 SGHVS and CDR2 FNYEAQ. CDR3 protein: CASSLAGLNEQFF. DNA for the CDR3: TGTGCCAGCAGCTTAGCGGGCCTCAATGAGCAGTTCTTC.

V is TRBV2 and J is TRBJ2-7; D not resolved. The CDR3 totals 15 residues. V dropped 7 bases and J dropped 3 bases, with 19 bases sitting between them. From germline, CDR1 is SNHLY and CDR2 FYNNEI. The CDR3: CASNRAPPEDYEQYF. The DNA for the CDR3 is TGTGCCAGCAACCGGGCCCCCCCTGAGGACTACGAGCAGTACTTC.

The chain recombines TRBV6-5 with TRBJ2-7; possible D gene TRBD2, 6 bases. The CDR3 contains 15 residues. Germline V gives CDR1 MNHEY, CDR2 SVGAGI. V was cut by 8 bases and J by 0 bases, with 17 bases left in between. CDR3 in amino acids: CASSQGGGVSYEQYF. CDR3 nucleotides: TGTGCCAGCTCTCAAGGTGGAGGGGTCTCCTACGAGCAGTACTTC.

J is TRBJ1-2 and V is TRBV30; possible D gene TRBD1, 5 bases. V gave up 5 bases and J gave up 6 bases, with 19 bases separating them. Germline V lookup: CDR1 GTSNPN, CDR2 SVGIG (reference sequence). CDR3 length: 14 amino acids. The CDR3 nucleotides are TGTGCCTGGTTGGCCGCCGGGACGGTTAATGGCTACACCTTC. Translated: CAWLAAGTVNGYTF.

The J gene is TRBJ2-7, the V gene TRBV2, with TRBD2 matching 7 bases. The CDR3 consists of 19 residues. Germline values: CDR1 SNHLY, CDR2 FYNNEI. V lost 8 bases and J lost 4; bases outside the gene matches: 26. The chain's CDR3 is CASPLVKRSTGGSSYEQYF. In DNA form, the CDR3 reads TGTGCCAGCCCGCTCGTAAAAAGGTCGACTGGCGGGAGTTCGTACGAGCAGTACTTC.

Only one count was recorded for this clone. The rearrangement joins TRBV5-5 to TRBJ2-7, with TRBD2 matching 10 bases. The V and J ends lost 4 bases and 0 bases, in that order; junction bases with no gene match: 7. CDR3 size: 16 residues. Germline loops: CDR1 SGHKS, CDR2 YYEKEE (reference sequence). The CDR3 DNA is TGTGCCAGCAGCAGGACTAGCGGTTGGAGCTCCTACGAGCAGTACTTC. Translation gives CASSRTSGWSSYEQYF.

The V gene is TRBV4-2, the J gene TRBJ2-7, with 9 bases that match TRBD1. The CDR3 consists of 17 residues. Unmatched junction bases numbered 7, after V lost 0 bases and J lost 1 base. Germline CDR1 LGHNA, CDR2 YNFKEQ. The DNA for the CDR3 is TGTGCCAGCAGCCAAGATTTGGAGACAGGGGGTTCCTACGAGCAGTACTTC. Translated: CASSQDLETGGSYEQYF.

The chain joins TRBV6-2 or TRBV6-3 to TRBJ2-5; a possible D gene is TRBD2 (6 bases). The CDR3 is made up of 17 amino acids. Trimming shortened V by 0 bases and J by 2 bases, and 16 bases separated the two germline ends. The germline gives CDR1 MNHEY, CDR2 SVGEGT. Written as DNA, the CDR3 is TGTGCCAGCAGTTACTCGGAGGCAGGAGGGGTTCAAGAGACCCAGTACTTC. It translates to CASSYSEAGGVQETQYF.

The V gene is TRBV5-4, the J gene TRBJ2-3; 12 bases map to TRBD2. The germline V gene has CDR1 SGHNT and CDR2 YYREEE (reference sequence). This CDR3 region has 16 residues. V dropped 3 bases and J dropped 15; count of bases not matched to a gene: 17. The chain's CDR3 is CASSSGAASGRAGYYF. As DNA, the CDR3 is TGTGCCAGCAGCTCGGGAGCAGCTAGCGGGAGGGCCGGATATTATTTT.

The chain combines TRBV7-2 with TRBJ2-7; no clear D. The CDR3 spans 15 residues. V lost 4 bases to trimming and J lost 4 bases, with 17 bases between them. Germline-derived CDR1 and CDR2 are SGHTA and FQGNSA. The CDR3 loop is CASSSGALGLYEQYF. The CDR3 DNA reads as TGTGCCAGCAGCTCCGGAGCCTTAGGCTTATACGAGCAGTACTTC.

The V call is TRBV19, the J call TRBJ1-6; a weak D match, TRBD1 (6 bases). V shed 7 bases and J shed 8 bases, with 24 bases lying between them. Germline V CDR1 and CDR2: LNHDA, SQIVND (reference sequence). This CDR3 has 17 residues. The CDR3: CASNPTTGTASDSPLHF. CDR3 nucleotides: TGTGCCAGTAACCCCACCACAGGGACGGCCTCAGATTCACCCCTCCACTTT.

V gene TRBV2 combines with J gene TRBJ1-4; D possibly corresponds to TRBD1 (6 bases). The CDR3 totals 14 residues. Trimming removed 5 bases from V and 3 bases from J, with 10 bases in between. Looked up from germline, CDR1 is SNHLY and CDR2 is FYNNEI. CDR3 loop: CASSPQGPNEKLFF. The CDR3 DNA reads as TGTGCCAGCAGTCCACAGGGACCTAATGAAAAACTGTTTTTT.

This clone was seen a few times. The chain recombines TRBV28 with TRBJ1-6; 8 nucleotides match TRBD1. CDR3 size: 15 residues. The J segment lost 5 bases and the V segment lost 8 bases, leaving 8 bases of the junction unmatched. Germline V lookup: CDR1 MDHEN, CDR2 SYDVKM. CDR3 in DNA: TGTGCCAGCCGCCCCCCGGGACAGGATAATTCACCCCTCCACTTT. This codes for CASRPPGQDNSPLHF.

The CDR3 DNA follows: TGTGCCAGCAGTTTAGGAGGGACAGAGACCCAGTACTTC. Its protein is CASSLGGTETQYF. This chain connects TRBV28 to TRBJ2-5, with a possible D match to TRBD2 (6 bases). Germline lookup yields CDR1 MDHEN and CDR2 SYDVKM. V was clipped by 2 bases and J by 4 bases, with 8 bases between them. The CDR3 runs to 13 residues.